One and the same sample provided the 32 T cell receptor beta chains below, sequenced in a study of blood T cells in healthy people across ages. With a J-beta primer mix and a sample-barcoded 5' primer, a second PCR ran 7 to 11 cycles. TCRdb redid the calling of the 5' RACE reads with MiXCR, one entry per CDR3 protein. The sample lists over 600,000 distinct CDR3 sequences, 40% to 50% occurring once. Input material: blood. The receptor source for this set is a man older than 75 in good health.

Many counts were recorded for this clonotype. V gene TRBV4-3 combines with J gene TRBJ2-3; 7 nucleotides agree with TRBD1. This CDR3 contains 16 residues. Unmatched junction bases numbered 10, after V lost 3 bases and J lost 4 bases. CDR1 LGHNA and CDR2 YSLEER come from the germline V gene. The CDR3 nucleotides are TGCGCCAGCAGCCACCAACCCCGACAGGGTCCAGATACGCAGTATTTT. Translation gives CASSHQPRQGPDTQYF.

The chain employs TRBV30 and TRBJ2-7, with a weak D call TRBD2 (7 bases). This CDR3 has 17 residues. V was trimmed by 0 bases and J by 0 bases, leaving 18 bases between them. CDR1 is GTSNPN and CDR2 is SVGIG in the germline V gene (reference sequence). The CDR3 nucleotides are TGTGCCTGGAGTGTACCAGTAGGGGGGGGGAGCTCCTACGAGCAGTACTTC. Amino acids: CAWSVPVGGGSSYEQYF.

J is TRBJ1-2 and V is TRBV18; tentatively, D is TRBD1 (6 bases). V was trimmed by 2 bases and J by 7 bases, leaving 17 bases between them. The CDR3 consists of 15 residues. The germline V gene has CDR1 KGHSH and CDR2 LQKENI. Here the CDR3 DNA reads TGTGCCAGCTCACCAGATTTGAACAGGGAAGCTGGCTACACCTTC. Translation: CASSPDLNREAGYTF.

This clonotype was seen repeatedly, ten times or more. The J gene is TRBJ2-7, the V gene TRBV28; 15 bases match TRBD2. Looked up from germline, CDR1 is MDHEN and CDR2 is SYDVKM. The CDR3 runs to 15 residues. Trimming at V came to 6 bases and at J to 6 bases, leaving 6 bases not matched to a gene. CDR3 sequence reads: CASRSPGLAGGEQYF. In nucleotides, the CDR3 is TGTGCCAGCAGGTCGCCGGGACTAGCGGGAGGCGAGCAGTACTTC. Looking up the rest from reference TRBV28 and TRBJ2-7 gives the full variable domain: DVKVTQSSRYLVKRTGEKVFLECVQDMDHENMFWYRQDPGLGLRLIYFSYDVKMKEKGDIPEGYSVSREKKERFSLILESASTNQTSMYLCASRSPGLAGGEQYFGPGTRLTVT.

The chain is built from TRBV18 and TRBJ1-4; 8 positions agree with TRBD1. Germline loops: CDR1 KGHSH, CDR2 LQKENI. The CDR3 is 13 residues long. J gave up 8 bases and V 3 bases, and 2 bases lay outside the gene matches. Written as DNA, the CDR3 is TGTGCCAGCTCACCGACAGGGGAGGAAAAACTGTTTTTT. Its translation: CASSPTGEEKLFF.

This clonotype showed up just a few times. The V and J genes are TRBV7-2 and TRBJ1-2; 9 bases agree with TRBD1. Trimming at V came to 1 base and at J to 4 bases, leaving 4 bases not matched to a gene. Germline loops: CDR1 SGHTA, CDR2 FQGNSA. The CDR3 is made up of 15 amino acids. Written as DNA, the CDR3 is TGTGCCAGCAGCTTAGGGTTACAGGGGGCCTATGGCTACACCTTC. As protein: CASSLGLQGAYGYTF.

There are a few counts of this clonotype. V is TRBV25-1 and J is TRBJ2-3; tentative D call: TRBD2 (6 bases). The V gene's germline CDR1 is MGHDK and CDR2 SYGVNS. The V end was cut by 0 bases, the J end by 2 bases, with 12 bases between. The CDR3 is 16 residues long. DNA of the CDR3: TGTGCCAGCAGTGAATATCGGCGGGGAAACACAGATACGCAGTATTTT. It codes for CASSEYRRGNTDTQYF.

V gene TRBV3-1 combines with J gene TRBJ1-5; TRBD1 is a possible D gene (5 bases). V lost 1 base and J lost 2, with 9 bases in between. Germline-derived CDR1 and CDR2 are LGHDT and YNNKEL (reference sequence). The CDR3 runs to 15 residues. CDR3 sequence (DNA): TGTGCCAGCAGCCAAGGGGGCCCCGGCAATCAGCCCCAGCATTTT. Its translation: CASSQGGPGNQPQHF. Variable domain in full (rest from reference TRBV3-1 and TRBJ1-5): DTAVSQTPKYLVTQMGNDKSIKCEQNLGHDTMYWYKQDSKKFLKIMFSYNNKELIINETVPNRFSPKSPDKAHLNLHINSLELGDSAVYFCASSQGGPGNQPQHFGDGTRLSIL.

As to this clonotype: This may arise from a read error, as a much more abundant clone is one base away. The gene calls are TRBV7-2 and TRBJ2-5; D not certain. The germline V gene has CDR1 SGHTA and CDR2 FQGNSA. The CDR3 runs 13 residues. CDR3 bases: TGTGCCAGCAGCGTAGCCAGAAGAGAGACCCAGTACTTC. Translating it yields CASSVARRETQYF. Full variable domain (remainder filled in from reference TRBV7-2 and TRBJ2-5): GAGVSQSPSNKVTEKGKDVELRCDPISGHTALYWYRQSLGQGLEFLIYFQGNSAPDKSGLPSDRFSAERTGGSVSTLTIQRTQQEDSAVYLCASSVARRETQYFGPGTRLLVL.

This clonotype appeared a few times. The chain joins TRBV14 to TRBJ2-6, with D unresolved. Germline V gene lookup returns CDR1 SGHDN and CDR2 FVKESK. The CDR3 length is 15 residues. Trimming shortened V by 4 bases and J by 0 bases, and 7 bases separated the two germline ends. Here the CDR3 DNA reads TGTGCCAGCAGCCCGCTATACTCTGGGGCCAACGTCCTGACTTTC. It is translated as CASSPLYSGANVLTF.

A remark on this clonotype: The junction does not match germline at one end; this may be a read error. The DNA of the CDR3 is TGTGCCAGCAGTTTCAAGCGGGATACGCAGTCTTTT. This sequence encodes CASSFKRDTQSF. The V gene is TRBV7-2, the J gene TRBJ2-3; TRBD2 agrees at 7 bases. Germline CDR1 reads SGHTA; CDR2 reads FQGNSA. CDR3 size: 12 residues.

This clonotype was observed a few times. The chain links TRBV4-3 to TRBJ1-2; possibly TRBD1 for D (5 bases). V lost 1 base to trimming and J lost 4 bases, with 10 bases between them. CDR3 length: 14 residues. Germline V lookup: CDR1 LGHNA, CDR2 YSLEER. In DNA form, the CDR3 reads TGCGCCAGCAGCCAAGTTGGGGGGAGCTATGGCTACACCTTC. This translates into CASSQVGGSYGYTF.

In its sample, this clonotype was seen many times. This sequence joins TRBV12-3 or TRBV12-4 and TRBJ2-1; the D gene is possibly TRBD2 (7 bases). This CDR3 region has 15 residues. Trimming cost V 5 bases and J 2 bases, with 13 bases left between them. The CDR3 sequence is CASSGGREPYNEQFF. The CDR3 DNA sequence: TGTGCCAGCAGTGGGGGGCGGGAGCCCTACAATGAGCAGTTCTTC.

V is TRBV18 and J is TRBJ2-2, with 8 bases that match TRBD2. The CDR3 is 17 residues long. The V segment lost 3 bases and the J segment 5 bases; nucleotides outside the gene matches: 11. Germline loops: CDR1 KGHSH, CDR2 LQKENI. In DNA form, the CDR3 reads TGTGCCAGCTCACCGGACAGCGGGGGCCTCCTAACCGGGGAGCTGTTTTTT. This encodes CASSPDSGGLLTGELFF.

This clonotype was observed at least ten times. The rearrangement links TRBV12-3 or TRBV12-4 to TRBJ1-2; 9 bases agree with TRBD1. The CDR3 extends over 17 amino acids. V shed 6 bases and J 4 bases; nucleotides not matched to a gene: 15. The CDR3 DNA reads as TGTGCCAGCAGCCAAAAGGGACAGGGAAGTTTCCTCTATGGCTACACCTTC. Protein: CASSQKGQGSFLYGYTF.

This chain connects TRBV28 to TRBJ2-1, with 12 bases fitting TRBD2. In germline, CDR1 is MDHEN, CDR2 SYDVKM. CDR3 length: 16 residues. Losses at the gene ends were 4 bases for V and 6 bases for J; bases not matched to a gene: 7. The CDR3 DNA follows: TGTGCCAGCAGTTCCCCTAGCGGGAGGGGCCCCAATGAGCAGTTCTTC. Protein: CASSSPSGRGPNEQFF.

The V call is TRBV30, the J call TRBJ1-5, with D unclear. Trimming shortened V by 2 bases and J by 3 bases, and 11 bases separated the two germline ends. CDR1 and CDR2 from the germline V gene are GTSNPN and SVGIG (reference sequence). CDR3 length equals 14 residues. This CDR3 is CAWSKTEFNQPQHF. The CDR3 nucleotides are TGTGCCTGGAGTAAAACAGAATTCAATCAGCCCCAGCATTTT. Using reference TRBV30 and TRBJ1-5 for the parts outside the CDR3, the full variable domain is SQTIHQWPATLVQPVGSPLSLECTVEGTSNPNLYWYRQAAGRGLQLLFYSVGIGQISSEVPQNLSASRPQDRQFILSSKKLLLSDSGFYLCAWSKTEFNQPQHFGDGTRLSIL.

The rearrangement joins TRBV6-5 to TRBJ2-5, with D perhaps TRBD1 (6 bases). CDR1 is MNHEY and CDR2 is SVGAGI in the germline V gene. The CDR3 has 13 amino acids. V lost 7 bases and J 3 bases, leaving 12 bases between the germline ends. The CDR3 coding sequence is TGTGCCAGCATCCCTCAGGGGAAAGAGACCCAGTACTTC. This gives the protein CASIPQGKETQYF.

The chain employs TRBV6-5 and TRBJ1-5, with 7 positions matching TRBD1. The CDR3 is made up of 15 amino acids. Per germline, CDR1 MNHEY and CDR2 SVGAGI. V trimming: 5 bases; J trimming: 3 bases; junction bases outside the gene matches: 7. CDR3 residues: CASSPGQINNQPQHF. The DNA for the CDR3 is TGTGCCAGCAGTCCGGGACAGATAAACAATCAGCCCCAGCATTTT.

This clonotype was seen only a few times. V and J are TRBV5-1 and TRBJ2-7; 15 bases line up with TRBD2. The CDR3 length is 15 residues. The junction had 3 bases not matched to a gene; V was cut back by 4 bases and J by 4 bases. CDR1 and CDR2 (germline): SGHRS, YFSETQ. CDR3 in amino acids: CASSHGTSGGYEQYF. The CDR3 DNA follows: TGCGCCAGCAGCCACGGGACTAGCGGGGGGTACGAGCAGTACTTC.

The chain is built from TRBV29-1 and TRBJ2-3; no clear D gene. Trimming pared 7 bases from V and 2 bases from J, leaving 13 bases between. Germline CDR1 reads SQVTM; CDR2 reads ANQGSEA. The CDR3 consists of 13 residues. The CDR3 DNA follows: TGCAGCGCCCGACGGCAAAACACAGATACGCAGTATTTT. Its protein product is CSARRQNTDTQYF.

In its sample, this clonotype was seen many times. The junction and the germline gene differ at one end; a read error may be behind it. The chain employs TRBV29-1 and TRBJ2-5, with 7 bases matching TRBD2. The germline V gene has CDR1 SQVTM and CDR2 ANQGSEA. CDR3 length: 16 amino acids. The DNA for the CDR3 is TGCAGCGTCGAAGGGGACTACGTAAGAAGTCAAGAGACCCAGTACTTC. This translates into CSVEGDYVRSQETQYF.

This sequence joins TRBV20-1 and TRBJ2-5; D is ambiguous. The CDR3 length is 14 residues. V lost 4 bases and J lost 11, with 23 bases in between. Germline values: CDR1 DFQATT, CDR2 SNEGSKA (reference sequence). Here the CDR3 DNA reads TGCAGTGCTATAGGTGGGAATACCTACAATGAGCAGTACTTC. This gives the protein CSAIGGNTYNEQYF.

This clonotype was seen a few times. This sequence joins TRBV5-5 and TRBJ2-2; 8 bases align to TRBD1. The germline V gene has CDR1 SGHKS and CDR2 YYEKEE (reference sequence). The length of the CDR3 is 15 residues. J was trimmed by 2 bases and V by 7 bases; bases with no gene match: 7. The CDR3 here is CASGPTGVNTGELFF. CDR3 DNA sequence: TGTGCCAGCGGACCGACAGGGGTAAACACCGGGGAGCTGTTTTTT.

This chain connects TRBV18 to TRBJ1-1; 7 bases fit TRBD1. The CDR3 spans 17 residues. Trimming took 6 bases from V and 4 from J; bases not matched to a gene: 17. CDR1 is KGHSH and CDR2 is LQKENI in the germline V gene. The CDR3 DNA reads TGTGCCAGCTCTCCCGATCTAGCAGGGGGTGCTGTCACTGAAGCTTTCTTT. Its protein is CASSPDLAGGAVTEAFF.

The chain couples TRBV2 to TRBJ1-2, with 9 bases fitting TRBD1. Germline lookup yields CDR1 SNHLY and CDR2 FYNNEI. The trim removed 5 bases at V and 3 bases at J, leaving 4 bases unmatched. The CDR3 has 14 amino acids. This CDR3 reads CASSRDREYYGYTF. The CDR3 region has the DNA TGTGCCAGCAGTCGGGACAGGGAGTACTATGGCTACACCTTC.

The J gene is TRBJ2-5, the V gene TRBV20-1, with 7 nucleotides matching TRBD2. This CDR3 has 14 residues. J gave up 5 bases and V 0 bases, and 6 bases lay outside the gene matches. Germline CDR1 is DFQATT and CDR2 is SNEGSKA (reference sequence). CDR3 residues: CSARDLLSGETQYF. As DNA, the CDR3 is TGCAGTGCTAGAGATCTTCTTAGCGGGGAGACCCAGTACTTC.

This clonotype turned up a few times. V and J are TRBV12-3 or TRBV12-4 and TRBJ2-7; 7 bases line up with TRBD1. V lost 5 bases to trimming and J lost 4 bases; unmatched junction nucleotides: 14. The CDR3 contains 16 residues. CDR3 amino acids: CASSPQGTQQSYEQYF. Here the CDR3 DNA reads TGTGCCAGCAGTCCACAGGGGACCCAACAGAGTTACGAGCAGTACTTC.

This clonotype was found a few times. The rearrangement uses TRBV7-2 and TRBJ2-3; maybe TRBD2 (6 bases). This CDR3 is built from 18 residues. The germline V and J ends were trimmed by 3 bases and 5 bases, with 24 bases remaining between them. CDR1 SGHTA and CDR2 FQGNSA come from the germline V gene. CDR3 in amino acids: CASSFIGSGSLSGDTQYF. CDR3 nucleotide sequence: TGTGCCAGCAGCTTTATAGGAAGCGGGTCCCTTTCTGGAGATACGCAGTATTTT.

CDR3 coding DNA: TGTGCCAGCAGCTTCCAGCGGGAGGGCAGGAATGAGCAGTTCTTC. Its protein is CASSFQREGRNEQFF. The V call is TRBV5-4, the J call TRBJ2-1; 10 bases are a match to TRBD2. The CDR3 has 15 residues. From germline, CDR1 is SGHNT and CDR2 YYREEE (reference sequence). J lost 7 bases, V lost 2 bases, and 6 bases had no gene match.

A few counts support this clonotype. The chain couples TRBV4-3 to TRBJ2-3; D is possibly TRBD1 or TRBD2 (6 bases each). This CDR3 is 16 amino acids long. Germline-derived CDR1 and CDR2 are LGHNA and YSLEER. Trimming took off 9 bases at V and 0 bases at J, with 19 bases between the two ends. CDR3 DNA sequence: TGCGCCAGTTGTTCGAAGGGGGGTTCTAGCACAGATACGCAGTATTTT. Its protein is CASCSKGGSSTDTQYF.

The DNA for the CDR3 is TGCAGTGCTACGGGACAGGGTCTTCGAGGCTACACCTTC. Amino acids: CSATGQGLRGYTF. The chain couples TRBV20-1 to TRBJ1-2, with 9 bases identical to TRBD1. V dropped 4 bases and J dropped 8; count of bases not matched to a gene: 8. Germline CDR1 and CDR2: DFQATT and SNEGSKA (reference sequence). The CDR3 runs to 13 residues.